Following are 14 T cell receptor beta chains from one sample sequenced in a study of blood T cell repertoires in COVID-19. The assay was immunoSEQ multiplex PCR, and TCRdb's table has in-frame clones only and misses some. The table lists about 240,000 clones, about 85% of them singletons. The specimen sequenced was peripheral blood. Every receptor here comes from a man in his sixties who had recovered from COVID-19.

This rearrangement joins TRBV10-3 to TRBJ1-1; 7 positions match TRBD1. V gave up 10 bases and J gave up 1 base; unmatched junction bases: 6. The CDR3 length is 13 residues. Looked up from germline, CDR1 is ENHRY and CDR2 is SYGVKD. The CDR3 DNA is TGTGCCACCACGGGACAGTCGAACACTGAAGCTTTCTTT. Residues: CATTGQSNTEAFF.

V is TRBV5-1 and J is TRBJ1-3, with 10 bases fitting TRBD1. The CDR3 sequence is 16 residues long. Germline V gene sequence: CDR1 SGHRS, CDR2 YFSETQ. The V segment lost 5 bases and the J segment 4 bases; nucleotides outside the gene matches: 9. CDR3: CASSMGGQGSGNTIYF. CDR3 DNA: TGCGCCAGCAGTATGGGGGGACAGGGGTCCGGAAACACCATATATTTT.

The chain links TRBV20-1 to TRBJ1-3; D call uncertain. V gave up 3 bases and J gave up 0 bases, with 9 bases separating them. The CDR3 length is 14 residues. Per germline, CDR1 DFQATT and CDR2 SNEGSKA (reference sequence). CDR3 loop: CSASRGSSGNTIYF. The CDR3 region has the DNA TGCAGTGCTAGTCGAGGAAGCTCTGGAAACACCATATATTTT.

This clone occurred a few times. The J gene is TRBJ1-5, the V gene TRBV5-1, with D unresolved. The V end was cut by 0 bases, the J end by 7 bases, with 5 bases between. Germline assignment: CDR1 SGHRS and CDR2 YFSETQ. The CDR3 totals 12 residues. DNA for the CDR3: TGCGCCAGCAGCTTGGACGGGCAGCCCCAGCATTTT. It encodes CASSLDGQPQHF.

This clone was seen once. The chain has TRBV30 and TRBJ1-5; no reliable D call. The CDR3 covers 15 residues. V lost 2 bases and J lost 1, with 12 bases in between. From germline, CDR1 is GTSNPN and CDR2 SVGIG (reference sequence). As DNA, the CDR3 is TGTGCCTGGAGTTTGGCTGGTAGCAGCAATCAGCCCCAGCATTTT. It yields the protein CAWSLAGSSNQPQHF.

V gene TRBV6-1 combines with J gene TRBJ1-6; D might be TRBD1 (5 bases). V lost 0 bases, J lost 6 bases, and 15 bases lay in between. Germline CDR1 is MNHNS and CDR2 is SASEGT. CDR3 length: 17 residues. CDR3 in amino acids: CASSEASTGLGNSPLHF. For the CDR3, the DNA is TGTGCCAGCAGTGAAGCAAGTACAGGTCTGGGTAATTCACCCCTCCACTTT.

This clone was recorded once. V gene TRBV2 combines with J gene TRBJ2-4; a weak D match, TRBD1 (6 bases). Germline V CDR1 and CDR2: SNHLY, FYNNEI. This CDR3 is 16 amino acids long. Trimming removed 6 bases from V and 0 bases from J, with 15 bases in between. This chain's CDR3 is CASSSRDTLAKNIQYF. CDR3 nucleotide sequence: TGTGCCAGCAGCAGCCGGGACACCTTAGCCAAAAACATTCAGTACTTC.

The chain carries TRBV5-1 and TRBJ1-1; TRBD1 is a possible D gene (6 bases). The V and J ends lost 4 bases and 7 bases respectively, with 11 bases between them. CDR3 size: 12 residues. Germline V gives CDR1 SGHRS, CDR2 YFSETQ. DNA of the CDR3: TGCGCCAGCAGCCCCGGACAGAGTGAAGCTTTCTTT. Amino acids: CASSPGQSEAFF.

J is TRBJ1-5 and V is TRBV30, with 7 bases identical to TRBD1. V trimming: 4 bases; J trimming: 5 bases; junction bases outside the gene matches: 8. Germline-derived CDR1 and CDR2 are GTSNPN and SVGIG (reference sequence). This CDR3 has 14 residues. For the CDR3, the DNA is TGTGCCTGGACCCCGGGGGGGACAGATCAGCCCCAGCATTTT. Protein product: CAWTPGGTDQPQHF.

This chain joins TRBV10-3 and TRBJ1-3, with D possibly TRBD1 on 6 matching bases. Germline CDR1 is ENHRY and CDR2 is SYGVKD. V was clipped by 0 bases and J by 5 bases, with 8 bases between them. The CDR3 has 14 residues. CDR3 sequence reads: CAISESGGRNTIYF. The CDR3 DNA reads TGTGCCATCAGTGAGTCAGGGGGTCGAAACACCATATATTTT.

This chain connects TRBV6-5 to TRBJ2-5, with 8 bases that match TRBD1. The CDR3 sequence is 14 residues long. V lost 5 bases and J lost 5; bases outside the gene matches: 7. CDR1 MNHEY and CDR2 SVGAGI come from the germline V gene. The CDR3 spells CASSRTGSSETQYF. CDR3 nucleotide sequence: TGTGCCAGCAGTCGGACAGGGTCCTCGGAGACCCAGTACTTC.

As DNA, the CDR3 is TGTGCCAGCAGCCAAGAGATAGGCGACACCTACGAGCAGTACTTC. The encoded protein is CASSQEIGDTYEQYF. V usage is TRBV3-1 (or the pseudogene TRBV3-2) and J usage is TRBJ2-7; D ambiguous. CDR3 length equals 15 residues. V was cut by 0 bases and J by 2 bases, with 11 bases left in between. Germline CDR1 reads LGHDT; CDR2 reads YNNKEL (reference sequence).

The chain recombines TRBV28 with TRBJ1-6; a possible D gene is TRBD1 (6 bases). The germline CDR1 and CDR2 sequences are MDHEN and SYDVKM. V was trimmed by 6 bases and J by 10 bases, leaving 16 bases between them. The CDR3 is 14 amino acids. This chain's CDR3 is CASSRTLDRSPLHF. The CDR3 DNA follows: TGTGCCAGCAGCCGGACCTTAGACAGGTCACCCCTCCACTTT.

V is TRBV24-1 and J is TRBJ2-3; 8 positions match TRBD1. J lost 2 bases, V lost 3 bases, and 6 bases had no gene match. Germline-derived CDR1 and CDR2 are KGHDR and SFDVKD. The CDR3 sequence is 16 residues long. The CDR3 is CATSDPGQGYTDTQYF. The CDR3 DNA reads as TGTGCCACCAGTGATCCCGGACAGGGATACACAGATACGCAGTATTTT.